Shown below are 5 T cell receptor beta chains from a single sample sequenced in a study of CD8 T cells in Susac syndrome. Random hexamers were used to reverse transcribe about 0.5 to 1 ug of RNA. MiXCR, applied by TCRdb to the immunoSEQ multiplex PCR reads, yields one record per CDR3 protein. The sample yields 150,000 to 180,000 distinct CDR3 sequences, approximately 93% seen once. The sequencing input was CD8+ T cells from PBMCs. These receptors all come from a human donor with multiple sclerosis.

The CDR3 here is CASSQTLQVPGELFF. The CDR3 DNA is TGCGCCAGCAGCCAGACTCTACAGGTCCCCGGGGAGCTGTTTTTT. The chain joins TRBV4-3 to TRBJ2-2; the D gene is possibly TRBD1 (5 bases). There are 15 residues in the CDR3. V was clipped by 3 bases and J by 6 bases, with 14 bases between them. Per germline, CDR1 LGHNA and CDR2 YSLEER.

J is TRBJ1-5 and V is TRBV27; D is perhaps TRBD1 (5 bases). This CDR3 region has 16 residues. The V and J ends lost 6 bases and 4 bases respectively, with 19 bases between them. Germline loops: CDR1 MNHEY, CDR2 SMNVEV (reference sequence). Written as DNA, the CDR3 is TGTGCCAGCAGGCCAGGGATCCTCCCGCTAAATCAGCCCCAGCATTTT. Its protein product is CASRPGILPLNQPQHF.

The chain couples TRBV12-3 or TRBV12-4 to TRBJ2-7; D is possibly TRBD2 (7 bases). The V gene lost 6 bases and the J gene lost 5 bases, with 17 bases spanning the gap. The CDR3 sequence is 14 residues long. CDR3 sequence: CASSPGGRVHEQYF. The CDR3 coding sequence is TGTGCCAGCAGCCCGGGGGGCAGAGTCCACGAGCAGTACTTC.

The chain employs TRBV7-8 and TRBJ2-2; D is uncertain. From germline, CDR1 is SGHVS and CDR2 FQNEAQ. V lost 0 bases and J 4 bases, leaving 6 bases between the germline ends. The CDR3 consists of 14 residues. The CDR3 sequence: CASSLARITGELFF. In DNA form, the CDR3 reads TGTGCCAGCAGCTTAGCGAGAATCACCGGGGAGCTGTTTTTT.

V and J are TRBV28 and TRBJ1-1, with 7 bases aligning to TRBD1. The ends lost 6 bases at V and 3 bases at J; junction bases unmatched: 7. The CDR3 sequence is 14 residues long. In germline, CDR1 is MDHEN, CDR2 SYDVKM. This chain's CDR3 is CASRYRGRDTEAFF. In DNA, the CDR3 is TGTGCCAGCAGGTACAGGGGAAGAGACACTGAAGCTTTCTTT.